These 24 T cell receptor beta chains were all obtained from the same sample, sequenced in a study of T-cell reconstitution after alpha-beta-depleted transplantation in children. During its preparation, the TCRbeta library received unique molecular identifiers. MiXCR was run by TCRdb on the PCR reads, yielding one entry per CDR3 protein. The sample holds hundreds of thousands of distinct CDR3 sequences, roughly 15% seen once. Here the sequenced sample was PBMCs, mostly from graft donor cells, taken 360 days after TCRalphabeta/CD19-depleted stem cell transplant. The receptors stem from a male patient between 2 and 15 years old who had a stem cell transplant for acute lymphoblastic leukemia, so the T cells may come from the graft donor.

This clonotype was observed a handful of times. The rearrangement uses TRBV5-6 and TRBJ2-6, with D uncertain. CDR1 SGHDT and CDR2 YYEEEE come from the germline V gene. The CDR3 runs 15 residues. The ends were cut back, 5 bases at V and 1 base at J, with 10 bases in the middle. Here the CDR3 DNA reads TGTGCCAGCAGGGTGGGGTATTCTGGGGCCAACGTCCTGACTTTC. As protein: CASRVGYSGANVLTF.

V is TRBV7-3 and J is TRBJ2-1; no clear D. The CDR3 spans 13 residues. The germline V gene has CDR1 SGHTA and CDR2 FQGTGA. The germline V and J ends were trimmed by 4 bases and 5 bases, with 9 bases remaining between them. The CDR3 here is CASSSGRNNEQFF. The CDR3 nucleotides are TGTGCCAGCAGCTCCGGACGGAACAATGAGCAGTTCTTC.

Many counts were recorded for this clonotype. The chain joins TRBV6-5 to TRBJ2-1; 9 bases line up with TRBD2. The J segment lost 5 bases and the V segment lost 5 bases, leaving 7 bases of the junction unmatched. Per germline, CDR1 MNHEY and CDR2 SVGAGI. This CDR3 region has 15 residues. The CDR3 is CASSTLTSGHNEQFF. The CDR3 DNA follows: TGTGCCAGCAGTACCCTGACTAGCGGTCACAATGAGCAGTTCTTC.

This clonotype showed up just a few times. The chain employs TRBV15 and TRBJ2-1, with 12 positions matching TRBD2. Per the germline V gene, CDR1 is LNHNV and CDR2 is YYDKDF (reference sequence). CDR3 size: 17 residues. The junction had 8 bases not matched to a gene; V was cut back by 3 bases and J by 5 bases. The CDR3: CATSRLLAGGPNNEQFF. Here the CDR3 DNA reads TGTGCCACCAGCAGGCTACTAGCGGGAGGTCCTAACAATGAGCAGTTCTTC.

There are a few counts of this clonotype. This chain connects TRBV25-1 to TRBJ2-7, with D possibly TRBD1 on 6 matching bases. V lost 2 bases and J lost 3, with 11 bases in between. There are 14 residues in the CDR3. Germline V gene data show CDR1 as MGHDK and CDR2 as SYGVNS. The CDR3 is CASSEGGPLYEQYF. The CDR3, as DNA: TGTGCCAGCAGTGAAGGGGGCCCCCTCTACGAGCAGTACTTC.

The V and J genes are TRBV24-1 and TRBJ2-1, with D maybe TRBD2 (5 bases). Trimming removed 2 bases at V and 3 bases at J, with 13 bases between. CDR3 length: 16 amino acids. Germline CDR1 is KGHDR and CDR2 is SFDVKD. CDR3 residues: CATSDWSSGIYNEQFF. The CDR3 region has the DNA TGTGCCACCAGTGATTGGAGCTCCGGGATCTACAATGAGCAGTTCTTC.

V usage is TRBV10-3 and J usage is TRBJ2-7; 9 positions agree with TRBD1. CDR3 length equals 12 residues. Germline V gene sequence: CDR1 ENHRY, CDR2 SYGVKD. The V gene end was trimmed by 6 bases and the J gene end by 7 bases; junction bases not matched to a gene: 4. As DNA, the CDR3 is TGTGCCATCAGGGGGACAGGGATTGAGCAGTACTTC. The encoded protein is CAIRGTGIEQYF.

The chain couples TRBV7-3 to TRBJ2-3; 9 bases are a match to TRBD2. The ends lost 1 base at V and 5 bases at J; junction bases unmatched: 7. The CDR3 consists of 16 residues. Per germline, CDR1 SGHTA and CDR2 FQGTGA. The CDR3 region is CASSLNGLASKDTQYF. The CDR3, as DNA: TGTGCCAGCAGCTTAAATGGACTAGCGTCTAAAGATACGCAGTATTTT.

This clonotype was seen a few times. The rearrangement links TRBV11-3 to TRBJ2-1; no clear D. Deletions cut 3 bases from V and 9 bases from J, with 18 bases between. Germline loops: CDR1 SGHNT, CDR2 YENEEA. CDR3 length: 15 amino acids. The CDR3 bases are TGTGCCAGCAGCTTGGGCGGTTCTGGGCTGATTGAGCAGTTCTTC. Translated, it gives CASSLGGSGLIEQFF.

For the CDR3, the DNA is TGTGCCAGCAGCACAACTAGCGCCGCTTACAATGAGCAGTTCTTC. It yields the protein CASSTTSAAYNEQFF. This chain uses TRBV7-9 with TRBJ2-1; 7 nucleotides agree with TRBD2. The J segment lost 4 bases and the V segment lost 5 bases, leaving 8 bases of the junction unmatched. CDR1 is SEHNR, CDR2 FQNEAQ, per germline (reference sequence). The CDR3 loop spans 15 amino acids.

Comments on this clonotype: A much larger clone sits a single nucleotide away, making a read error possible. This sequence joins TRBV24-1 and TRBJ2-7; a weak D match, TRBD1 (7 bases). The CDR3 has 17 residues. Per the germline V gene, CDR1 is KGHDR and CDR2 is SFDVKD. The chain's CDR3 is CAASDGRGQRNYYEQYF. The CDR3 DNA follows: TGTGCCGCCAGTGATGGGCGGGGACAGCGAAATTACTACGAGCAGTACTTC.

The sample holds many counts of this clonotype. The chain combines TRBV6-1 with TRBJ2-4, with 8 nucleotides matching TRBD2. The V gene's germline CDR1 is MNHNS and CDR2 SASEGT. The CDR3 extends over 15 amino acids. V lost 6 bases to trimming and J lost 3 bases; unmatched junction nucleotides: 7. The CDR3 DNA sequence: TGTGCCAGCAGCCAACTAGCGGATAACAAAAACATTCAGTACTTC. Residues: CASSQLADNKNIQYF.

The V and J genes are TRBV20-1 and TRBJ1-2; D is unclear. Trimming pared 0 bases from V and 4 bases from J, leaving 15 bases between. The CDR3 runs 15 residues. CDR1 is DFQATT and CDR2 is SNEGSKA in the germline V gene (reference sequence). The CDR3 is CSARDLGRRLYGYTF. In nucleotides, the CDR3 is TGCAGTGCTAGAGATTTAGGAAGGAGGCTCTATGGCTACACCTTC.

The rearrangement uses TRBV6-1 and TRBJ2-1; perhaps TRBD2 as D (5 bases). The germline V gene encodes CDR1 MNHNS and CDR2 SASEGT. The V end was cut by 0 bases, the J end by 2 bases, with 8 bases between. This CDR3 has 15 residues. As DNA, the CDR3 is TGTGCCAGCAGTGAAGCATTAGCGCCCTACAATGAGCAGTTCTTC. Residues: CASSEALAPYNEQFF.

The chain combines TRBV21-1 with TRBJ2-1. TRBV21-1 is termed a pseudogene. This CDR3 is built from 12 residues. CDR3 region: CASSKLSWEQFF. The DNA for the CDR3 is TGTGCCAGCAGCAAGCTCAGCTGGGAGCAGTTCTTC.

The V and J genes are TRBV6-2 or TRBV6-3 and TRBJ2-7, with a possible D match to TRBD2 (5 bases). CDR1 and CDR2 (germline): MNHEY, SVGEGT. V lost 4 bases, J lost 4 bases, and 20 bases lay in between. The length of the CDR3 is 16 residues. The CDR3: CASSSAEGLKDYEQYF. CDR3 coding DNA: TGTGCCAGCAGTTCGGCCGAGGGCTTGAAGGATTACGAGCAGTACTTC.

In this sample, this clonotype turned up a few times. The genes are TRBV7-3 and TRBJ2-1; the D gene is possibly TRBD2 (5 bases). Deletions cut 1 base from V and 5 bases from J, with 15 bases between. Germline V lookup: CDR1 SGHTA, CDR2 FQGTGA. The CDR3 has 16 amino acids. DNA of the CDR3: TGTGCCAGCAGCTTAAGACGGGGATCCTCTCACAATGAGCAGTTCTTC. As protein: CASSLRRGSSHNEQFF. Full variable domain (missing parts from reference TRBV7-3 and TRBJ2-1): GAGVSQTPSNKVTEKGKYVELRCDPISGHTALYWYRQSLGQGPEFLIYFQGTGAADDSGLPNDRFFAVRPEGSVSTLKIQRTERGDSAVYLCASSLRRGSSHNEQFFGPGTRLTVL.

V is TRBV28 and J is TRBJ1-5, with unresolved D. The V end lost 5 bases, the J end lost 3 bases, and 17 bases lay between the germline ends. The CDR3 consists of 16 residues. Germline assignment: CDR1 MDHEN and CDR2 SYDVKM. The CDR3 DNA follows: TGTGCCAGCAGTGGTCGACGGTGGGAGTCCAATCAGCCCCAGCATTTT. Its translation is CASSGRRWESNQPQHF.

This clonotype was seen more than once but under ten times. The gene calls are TRBV12-3 or TRBV12-4 and TRBJ2-3; D uncertain. This CDR3 comprises 14 residues. V lost 3 bases, J lost 1 base, and 8 bases lay in between. The CDR3 is CASSLVLGTDTQYF. DNA of the CDR3: TGTGCCAGCAGTTTGGTTCTGGGCACAGATACGCAGTATTTT.

This clonotype was seen only a few times. The chain is built from TRBV12-3 or TRBV12-4 and TRBJ2-1; 8 nucleotides line up with TRBD1. The CDR3 is 15 residues long. V lost 4 bases, J lost 4 bases, and 6 bases stayed unmatched. The CDR3, as DNA: TGTGCCAGCAGTTCTCTGACAGGGGTATACAATGAGCAGTTCTTC. Its translation is CASSSLTGVYNEQFF.

The rearrangement links TRBV7-6 to TRBJ2-6; tentative D call: TRBD2 (6 bases). The CDR3 loop spans 19 amino acids. V dropped 1 base and J dropped 3 bases, with 19 bases sitting between them. CDR1 and CDR2 (germline): SGHVS, FNYEAQ. The CDR3 spells CASSLGWGPSGGGANVLTF. CDR3 sequence (DNA): TGTGCCAGCAGCTTAGGTTGGGGACCGTCCGGGGGTGGGGCCAACGTCCTGACTTTC.

The sample holds many counts of this clonotype. V gene TRBV7-2 combines with J gene TRBJ1-2; D is possibly TRBD1 (5 bases). Trimming took off 1 base at V and 3 bases at J, with 9 bases between the two ends. CDR1 is SGHTA, CDR2 FQGNSA, per germline. The CDR3 covers 14 residues. As DNA, the CDR3 is TGTGCCAGCAGCTTAGGGGGCGCGGACTATGGCTACACCTTC. Its translation is CASSLGGADYGYTF.

This clonotype has ten or more counts. The chain couples TRBV29-1 to TRBJ2-4; 8 bases line up with TRBD1. CDR1 is SQVTM, CDR2 ANQGSEA, per germline. V was clipped by 5 bases and J by 0 bases; unmatched bases: 6. The CDR3 is 15 amino acids. The CDR3 DNA follows: TGCAGCGTTTTGGACAGGGTGGTAGCCAAAAACATTCAGTACTTC. Translating gives CSVLDRVVAKNIQYF.

This clonotype was counted many times. The chain joins TRBV4-1 to TRBJ1-6; D is unresolved. V lost 0 bases and J lost 10, with 7 bases in between. This CDR3 is built from 13 residues. Germline CDR1 MGHRA, CDR2 YSYEKL. The CDR3, as DNA: TGCGCCAGCAGCCAAGAGTCGGGATCACCCCTCCACTTT. Translation: CASSQESGSPLHF.